One sample yielded the 14 T cell receptor beta chains listed below, sequenced in a study of OX40 agonist ivuxolimab in advanced cancers. Measured with immunoSEQ multiplex PCR; TCRdb has only the in-frame clones, and not every one. The table lists tens of thousands of clones, 65% to 85% of them singletons. The sample in question was CD4+ or CD8+ T cells sorted from blood, obtained in a trial of the OX40 agonist ivuxolimab. All receptors derive from an adult with an advanced solid tumor such as melanoma, head and neck, liver or kidney cancer.

The chain links TRBV5-1 to TRBJ2-7, with 8 bases identical to TRBD1. Per the germline V gene, CDR1 is SGHRS and CDR2 is YFSETQ. V was pared by 5 bases and J by 2 bases, with 6 bases of the junction left unmatched. The CDR3 extends over 14 amino acids. The CDR3 is CASRQGVLAYEQYF. CDR3 nucleotides: TGCGCCAGCAGACAGGGGGTCTTGGCCTACGAGCAGTACTTC.

V gene TRBV2 combines with J gene TRBJ2-1; 9 bases are shared with TRBD1. V lost 6 bases to trimming and J lost 6 bases; unmatched junction nucleotides: 9. Germline V gene lookup returns CDR1 SNHLY and CDR2 FYNNEI. The CDR3 length is 15 residues. CDR3 sequence: CASRRQGDYGNEQFF. Here the CDR3 DNA reads TGTGCCAGCAGGAGACAGGGGGATTATGGCAATGAGCAGTTCTTC.

The rearrangement links TRBV9 to TRBJ1-1, with no clear D. Deletions cut 0 bases from V and 4 bases from J, with 13 bases between. CDR1 and CDR2 (germline): SGDLS, YYNGEE. This CDR3 is 15 amino acids long. CDR3 DNA: TGTGCCAGCAGCGTAGCCCCAGCGGGGAGCACTGAAGCTTTCTTT. The encoded protein is CASSVAPAGSTEAFF. Filled out from reference TRBV9 and TRBJ1-1, the complete variable domain reads DSGVTQTPKHLITATGQRVTLRCSPRSGDLSVYWYQQSLDQGLQFLIQYYNGEERAKGNILERFSAQQFPDLHSELNLSSLELGDSALYFCASSVAPAGSTEAFFGQGTRLTVV.

The chain carries TRBV6-6 and TRBJ1-2; tentatively, D is TRBD1 (6 bases). V was pared by 6 bases and J by 8 bases, with 13 bases between. This CDR3 contains 12 residues. In germline, CDR1 is MNHNY, CDR2 SVGAGI (reference sequence). As DNA, the CDR3 is TGTGCCAGCAGCCGGACAGAGACGGGCTACACCTTC. It is translated as CASSRTETGYTF.

A few counts support this clone. This chain connects TRBV6-5 to TRBJ2-7; TRBD1 agrees at 11 bases. Germline-derived CDR1 and CDR2 are MNHEY and SVGAGI. V was clipped by 9 bases and J by 4 bases; unmatched bases: 8. There are 14 residues in the CDR3. Here the CDR3 reads CASRQDRGLYEQYF. Written as DNA, the CDR3 is TGTGCCAGTCGTCAGGACAGGGGGCTGTACGAGCAGTACTTC.

This chain links TRBV5-1 with TRBJ2-1; D perhaps matches TRBD1 (5 bases). V lost 2 bases, J lost 6 bases, and 12 bases lay in between. Per the germline V gene, CDR1 is SGHRS and CDR2 is YFSETQ. The CDR3 covers 14 residues. CDR3 DNA sequence: TGCGCCAGCAGCTTAGACAGCCCGGTCAATGAGCAGTTCTTC. The encoded protein is CASSLDSPVNEQFF.

The chain carries TRBV18 and TRBJ2-2; D gene unclear. CDR3 length: 13 residues. The germline V gene has CDR1 KGHSH and CDR2 LQKENI. Trimming pared 2 bases from V and 4 bases from J, leaving 5 bases between. CDR3 sequence (DNA): TGTGCCAGCTCACCAGGGGTCACCGGGGAGCTGTTTTTT. It specifies CASSPGVTGELFF. Full variable domain (remainder filled in from reference TRBV18 and TRBJ2-2): NAGVMQNPRHLVRRRGQEARLRCSPMKGHSHVYWYRQLPEEGLKFMVYLQKENIIDESGMPKERFSAEFPKEGPSILRIQQVVRGDSAAYFCASSPGVTGELFFGEGSRLTVL.

The rearrangement uses TRBV2 and TRBJ1-3; D unclear. This CDR3 contains 13 residues. Trimming took off 4 bases at V and 4 bases at J, with 8 bases between the two ends. From germline, CDR1 is SNHLY and CDR2 FYNNEI. Written as DNA, the CDR3 is TGTGCCAGCAGTGTAAAGGGAGGAAACACCATATATTTT. Amino acid sequence: CASSVKGGNTIYF. Looking up the rest from reference TRBV2 and TRBJ1-3 gives the full variable domain: EPEVTQTPSHQVTQMGQEVILRCVPISNHLYFYWYRQILGQKVEFLVSFYNNEISEKSEIFDDQFSVERPDGSNFTLKIRSTKLEDSAMYFCASSVKGGNTIYFGEGSWLTVV.

The V gene is TRBV5-4, the J gene TRBJ1-6; maybe TRBD1 (6 bases). V gave up 0 bases and J gave up 11 bases, with 15 bases separating them. The CDR3 contains 15 residues. Germline V gene lookup returns CDR1 SGHNT and CDR2 YYREEE (reference sequence). This CDR3 reads CASSLGLGTTPPLHF. The CDR3 coding sequence is TGTGCCAGCAGCTTGGGCTTAGGGACAACCCCACCCCTCCACTTT.

A few counts support this clone. This chain uses TRBV7-3 with TRBJ2-3; D remains ambiguous. This CDR3 contains 15 residues. The ends were cut back, 0 bases at V and 5 bases at J, with 12 bases in the middle. Per the germline V gene, CDR1 is SGHTA and CDR2 is FQGTGA. Here the CDR3 reads CASSLTPGSGDTQYF. In DNA form, the CDR3 reads TGTGCCAGCAGCTTAACCCCAGGCTCGGGAGATACGCAGTATTTT.

The V gene is TRBV11-3, the J gene TRBJ2-5, with TRBD1 matching 12 bases. The ends lost 3 bases at V and 4 bases at J; junction bases unmatched: 6. There are 16 residues in the CDR3. Germline CDR1 reads SGHNT; CDR2 reads YENEEA. The CDR3 here is CASSLGTGGVGETQYF. The DNA of the CDR3 is TGTGCCAGCAGCTTGGGGACAGGGGGCGTAGGAGAGACCCAGTACTTC.

The chain couples TRBV7-2 to TRBJ2-1, with 9 bases matching TRBD2. Trimming took 5 bases from V and 7 from J; bases not matched to a gene: 12. The CDR3 loop spans 16 amino acids. The germline V gene encodes CDR1 SGHTA and CDR2 FQGNSA. The CDR3 spells CASSAHGAGGNNEQFF. CDR3 DNA sequence: TGTGCCAGCAGCGCCCACGGGGCGGGGGGGAATAATGAGCAGTTCTTC.

This clone was detected only a few times. J is TRBJ2-2 and V is TRBV9, with D possibly being TRBD1 (6 bases). CDR1 and CDR2 (germline): SGDLS, YYNGEE. Between the trimmed V and J ends, which lost 0 bases and 5 bases, there was a span of 11 bases. The CDR3 extends over 15 amino acids. As DNA, the CDR3 is TGTGCCAGCAGCGTAGCAGGGGCCATTACCGGGGAGCTGTTTTTT. Translating it yields CASSVAGAITGELFF.

The genes are TRBV5-1 and TRBJ2-5; 7 bases fit TRBD1. The CDR3 contains 15 residues. V shed 0 bases and J 2 bases; nucleotides not matched to a gene: 4. Germline V gene sequence: CDR1 SGHRS, CDR2 YFSETQ. CDR3 sequence reads: CASSLGDSPQETQYF. The CDR3 nucleotides read TGCGCCAGCAGCTTGGGGGACAGCCCTCAAGAGACCCAGTACTTC.